This T cell receptor beta chain was documented in a study of regulatory T cells in long-lasting Graves disease. Regarding the study as a whole: Persistent cases of Graves' showed reduced TCR diversity relative to newly diagnosed patients. Persistent disease showed a preference for TRBV28, TRBJ1-2 and TRBJ2-5.

Arm-PCR with iRepertoire HTBI primers amplified the CDR3 regions for these TCR beta libraries. TCRdb used MiXCR to reprocess the multiplex PCR reads, holding one entry per CDR3 protein. The sample has about 400,000 distinct CDR3 sequences, less than 20% seen once. CDR3 length equals 15 residues. Per germline, CDR1 SSHAT and CDR2 FNYEAQ (reference sequence). Trimming stripped 6 bases from V and 7 bases from J, with 19 bases between. Time point meaning: newly diagnosed GD, antithyroid drugs for less than 3 months. The TCR library used RNA extracted from PBMCs. The sample holds many counts of this clonotype. The antigen is unknown.

V is TRBV7-7 and J is TRBJ2-1, with TRBD2 as a possible D gene (5 bases). Material: peripheral blood mononuclear cells (PBMCs), obtained at new diagnosis, from a patient treated with antithyroid drugs. The source is a female donor with Graves disease. CDR3: CASSPNPLAGNEQFF. The CDR3 DNA reads TGTGCCAGCAGTCCAAACCCCCTAGCCGGGAATGAGCAGTTCTTC.